Presented here are 2 T cell receptor beta chains from one specimen sequenced in a study of metastatic and nonmetastatic thyroid tumors. TCRdb reprocessed the PCR reads using MiXCR. The sample contains 20,000 to 25,000 clones, 14% to 15% of which appear only once. Thyroid surgery had not been preceded by any treatment in any patient. Input material: tumor tissue. The source of these receptors is a female donor with papillary thyroid cancer or a benign thyroid nodule (not recorded which). Some clones in this sample may be carry-over from other donors' samples.

About this clone: Relative to the germline gene, one junction end is altered; a read error may explain this. This chain uses TRBV5-1 with TRBJ2-1; D remains unclear. This CDR3 is built from 12 residues. Germline values: CDR1 SGHRS, CDR2 YFSETQ. The CDR3 sequence is CASMVGGNDQFF. In DNA, the CDR3 is TGCGCCAGCATGGTTGGTGGGAATGATCAGTTCTTC.

Comments on this clone: A much larger clone sits a single nucleotide away, making a read error possible. This chain joins TRBV29-1 and TRBJ1-1; perhaps TRBD1 as D (5 bases). Germline assignment: CDR1 SQVTM and CDR2 ANQGSEA. The CDR3 has 15 amino acids. CDR3 loop: CIVRAGWGMNTEAFF. The CDR3 region has the DNA TGCATCGTGCGGGCAGGGTGGGGAATGAACACTGAAGCTTTCTTT.